These T cell receptor beta chains were read from a single sample in a study of CD8+ T cells in alopecia areata. Clones were sequenced by immunoSEQ multiplex PCR, and TCRdb holds only the in-frame ones, with some missing. The sample yields some 180,000 clones, more than 55% seen once. Material for sequencing was CD8+ T cells sorted from blood. These TCRs come from a human donor in good health. Each CDR3 is given with its conserved first and last residue. Each record gives: D gene, clone size, V gene, J gene, CDR3 protein, CDR3 DNA. A D gene is named only where the DNA matches it firmly. The size of a clone is reported for some rows only, either as once, few or many, or as a class for expanded clones.

D: -
size: -
V: TRBV7-6
J: TRBJ1-1
CDR3: CASSEPSMNTEAFF
DNA: TGTGCCAGCAGCGAACCATCAATGAACACTGAAGCTTTCTTT

D: -
size: few
V: TRBV4-1
J: TRBJ1-5
CDR3: CASSQDGGMMNQPQHF
DNA: TGCGCCAGCAGCCAAGATGGAGGGATGATGAATCAGCCCCAGCATTTT

D: -
size: -
V: TRBV5-1
J: TRBJ2-5
CDR3: CASSSRWDGRGKETQYF
DNA: TGCGCCAGCAGCTCCCGTTGGGACGGACGGGGGAAAGAGACCCAGTACTTC

D: TRBD2
size: -
V: TRBV4-1
J: TRBJ2-3
CDR3: CASSQELAGGQDTQYF
DNA: TGCGCCAGCAGCCAAGAGCTAGCGGGGGGGCAAGATACGCAGTATTTT

D: -
size: few
V: TRBV29-1
J: TRBJ2-7
CDR3: CSVERGYEQYF
DNA: TGCAGCGTTGAAAGAGGGTACGAGCAGTACTTC

D: -
size: few
V: TRBV7-9
J: TRBJ2-1
CDR3: CASSPLTSLSHNEQFF
DNA: TGTGCCAGCAGCCCGCTTACTAGCTTATCCCACAATGAGCAGTTCTTC

D: TRBD2
size: -
V: TRBV6-5
J: TRBJ2-3
CDR3: CASSYGTRGDTQYF
DNA: TGTGCCAGCAGTTATGGGACTAGGGGAGATACGCAGTATTTT

D: -
size: once
V: TRBV5-1
J: TRBJ2-2
CDR3: CASQNTGELFF
DNA: TGCGCCAGTCAGAACACCGGGGAGCTGTTTTTT

D: -
size: -
V: TRBV6-5
J: TRBJ2-7
CDR3: CASSKKYEQYF
DNA: TGTGCCAGCAGCAAAAAGTACGAGCAGTACTTC

D: TRBD2
size: -
V: TRBV5-1
J: TRBJ2-5
CDR3: CASSPGTNSETQYF
DNA: TGCGCCAGCAGCCCCGGGACTAATTCAGAGACCCAGTACTTC

D: TRBD1
size: -
V: TRBV5-1
J: TRBJ2-7
CDR3: CASSLAPGQAYEQYF
DNA: TGCGCCAGCAGCTTGGCTCCGGGACAGGCCTACGAGCAGTACTTC

D: -
size: -
V: TRBV2
J: TRBJ2-1
CDR3: CASSAGPYNEQFF
DNA: TGTGCCAGCAGTGCGGGACCATACAATGAGCAGTTCTTC

D: -
size: -
V: TRBV4-1
J: TRBJ1-1
CDR3: CASSPLGGKGTEAFF
DNA: TGCGCCAGCAGCCCTCTGGGGGGTAAGGGCACTGAAGCTTTCTTT

D: TRBD1
size: -
V: TRBV27
J: TRBJ1-2
CDR3: CASSRGQGTGYTF
DNA: TGTGCCAGCAGTCGGGGACAGGGGACTGGCTACACCTTC

D: TRBD2
size: -
V: TRBV6-4
J: TRBJ2-1
CDR3: CASSESSGGPYEQFF
DNA: TGTGCCAGCAGTGAATCCAGCGGGGGGCCTTATGAGCAGTTCTTC

D: -
size: -
V: TRBV7-2
J: TRBJ2-1
CDR3: CASSPEDGYNEQFF
DNA: TGTGCCAGCAGCCCTGAGGACGGATACAATGAGCAGTTCTTC

D: -
size: -
V: TRBV5-1
J: TRBJ2-5
CDR3: CASHSGRQETQYF
DNA: TGCGCCAGCCACTCGGGACGGCAAGAGACCCAGTACTTC

D: -
size: -
V: TRBV23-1
J: TRBJ1-5
CDR3: CASSQSGAGADQPQHF
DNA: TGCGCCAGCAGTCAATCGGGGGCTGGGGCGGATCAGCCCCAGCATTTT

D: TRBD1
size: -
V: TRBV13
J: TRBJ1-2
CDR3: CASSLGDRVFTF
DNA: TGTGCCAGCAGCTTAGGGGACAGGGTTTTCACCTTC

D: -
size: -
V: TRBV30
J: TRBJ1-5
CDR3: CAWSTSSNQPQHF
DNA: TGTGCCTGGAGTACTAGTAGCAATCAGCCCCAGCATTTT

D: TRBD1
size: -
V: TRBV7-9
J: TRBJ1-1
CDR3: CASSPDRLNTEAFF
DNA: TGTGCCAGCAGCCCGGACAGGTTGAACACTGAAGCTTTCTTT

D: -
size: -
V: TRBV11-2
J: TRBJ1-6
CDR3: CASSPGLSLHF
DNA: TGTGCCAGCAGCCCAGGGCTATCCCTCCACTTT

D: -
size: -
V: TRBV15
J: TRBJ2-1
CDR3: CATSLTSTQYNEQFF
DNA: TGTGCCACCAGCCTCACTAGCACTCAATACAATGAGCAGTTCTTC

D: -
size: few
V: TRBV7-9
J: TRBJ2-7
CDR3: CASSSPGPPSYEQYF
DNA: TGTGCCAGCAGCTCACCGGGCCCACCAAGCTACGAGCAGTACTTC

D: -
size: -
V: TRBV15
J: TRBJ1-5
CDR3: CATSTRIQAREPQHF
DNA: TGTGCCACCAGCACGAGGATACAAGCCCGGGAGCCCCAGCATTTT

D: -
size: few
V: TRBV29-1
J: TRBJ1-2
CDR3: CSVEGLTAYGYTF
DNA: TGCAGCGTTGAAGGTTTAACGGCCTATGGCTACACCTTC

D: -
size: few
V: TRBV27
J: TRBJ1-1
CDR3: CASTSLQGYTEAFF
DNA: TGTGCCAGCACTTCATTACAGGGATACACTGAAGCTTTCTTT

D: TRBD2
size: -
V: TRBV11-2
J: TRBJ2-5
CDR3: CASSITSGGRETQYF
DNA: TGTGCCAGCAGCATAACTAGCGGGGGGCGGGAGACCCAGTACTTC

D: -
size: -
V: TRBV6-5
J: TRBJ1-2
CDR3: CASSYSTGSFYGYTF
DNA: TGTGCCAGCAGTTACTCGACTGGGTCCTTCTATGGCTACACCTTC

D: TRBD1
size: many
V: TRBV5-1
J: TRBJ2-3
CDR3: CASRTGTGGETDTQYF
DNA: TGCGCCAGCAGAACCGGGACAGGGGGCGAGACAGATACGCAGTATTTT

D: TRBD1
size: -
V: TRBV5-1
J: TRBJ1-1
CDR3: CASSLDRGHTEAFF
DNA: TGCGCCAGCAGCTTGGACAGGGGACACACTGAAGCTTTCTTT

D: -
size: -
V: TRBV6-5
J: TRBJ2-7
CDR3: CASVAVGRSYEQYF
DNA: TGTGCCAGCGTCGCAGTGGGGCGCTCCTACGAGCAGTACTTC

D: -
size: few
V: TRBV9
J: TRBJ2-1
CDR3: CASSVGDEQFF
DNA: TGTGCCAGCAGCGTAGGCGATGAGCAGTTCTTC

D: TRBD1
size: -
V: TRBV13
J: TRBJ1-6
CDR3: CASRTGDSPLHF
DNA: TGTGCCAGCAGAACAGGGGATTCACCCCTCCACTTT

D: TRBD1
size: few
V: TRBV29-1
J: TRBJ2-7
CDR3: CSVEFRGQGNEQYF
DNA: TGCAGCGTTGAATTCCGGGGACAGGGGAACGAGCAGTACTTC

D: -
size: -
V: TRBV29-1
J: TRBJ2-1
CDR3: CSARRPQTNEQFF
DNA: TGCAGCGCGCGCCGCCCTCAGACCAATGAGCAGTTCTTC

D: TRBD1
size: few
V: TRBV7-9
J: TRBJ1-6
CDR3: CASSLGGFAHNSPLHF
DNA: TGTGCCAGCAGCCTAGGGGGCTTTGCCCATAATTCACCCCTCCACTTT

D: TRBD2
size: medium-sized
V: TRBV29-1
J: TRBJ2-7
CDR3: CSVEGPAGIYEQYF
DNA: TGCAGCGTTGAGGGTCCAGCGGGGATCTACGAGCAGTACTTC

D: -
size: -
V: TRBV29-1
J: TRBJ2-2
CDR3: CSVEVGSSNTGELFF
DNA: TGCAGCGTTGAAGTCGGCAGTAGCAACACCGGGGAGCTGTTTTTT

D: TRBD2
size: few
V: TRBV13
J: TRBJ2-2
CDR3: CASSTGLAVYSNTGELFF
DNA: TGTGCCAGCAGCACGGGACTAGCGGTATACTCGAACACCGGGGAGCTGTTTTTT

D: -
size: -
V: TRBV5-1
J: TRBJ2-3
CDR3: CASSLEVPGADTQYF
DNA: TGCGCCAGCAGCTTGGAGGTTCCTGGGGCAGATACGCAGTATTTT

D: -
size: -
V: TRBV7-9
J: TRBJ1-2
CDR3: CASAPGGGGYTF
DNA: TGTGCCAGCGCGCCGGGGGGAGGTGGCTACACCTTC

D: TRBD2
size: -
V: TRBV4-1
J: TRBJ2-7
CDR3: CASSQEFRGGSEQYF
DNA: TGCGCCAGCAGCCAAGAGTTTCGGGGGGGTTCGGAGCAGTACTTC

D: -
size: -
V: TRBV4-1
J: TRBJ1-1
CDR3: CASSPEGFTEAFF
DNA: TGCGCCAGCAGCCCCGAGGGTTTCACTGAAGCTTTCTTT

D: TRBD1
size: few
V: TRBV14
J: TRBJ2-5
CDR3: CASSHRTGRQETQYF
DNA: TGTGCCAGCAGCCATCGGACAGGCCGCCAAGAGACCCAGTACTTC

D: -
size: -
V: TRBV27
J: TRBJ1-4
CDR3: CANLCPPRNEKLFF
DNA: TGTGCCAACCTTTGCCCGCCGCGAAATGAAAAACTGTTTTTT

D: -
size: -
V: TRBV27
J: TRBJ1-6
CDR3: CASSLSLGSPLHF
DNA: TGTGCCAGCAGTTTATCGTTGGGTTCACCCCTCCACTTT

D: TRBD1
size: -
V: TRBV25-1
J: TRBJ1-1
CDR3: CASSGGTGTEAFF
DNA: TGTGCCAGCAGTGGGGGGACAGGCACTGAAGCTTTCTTT

D: -
size: -
V: TRBV13
J: TRBJ1-2
CDR3: CASSLIVGADGYTF
DNA: TGTGCCAGCAGCTTAATAGTAGGGGCAGATGGCTACACCTTC

D: -
size: -
V: TRBV30
J: TRBJ1-1
CDR3: CAWSVGWQAYTEAFF
DNA: TGTGCCTGGAGTGTAGGGTGGCAGGCTTACACTGAAGCTTTCTTT

D: -
size: once
V: TRBV29-1
J: TRBJ1-1
CDR3: CSVEGANTSLNTEAFF
DNA: TGCAGCGTTGAGGGTGCGAACACCTCGCTGAACACTGAAGCTTTCTTT

D: -
size: once
V: TRBV4-1
J: TRBJ1-2
CDR3: CASSPGTWANYGYTF
DNA: TGCGCCAGCAGCCCTGGTACGTGGGCTAACTATGGCTACACCTTC

D: TRBD2
size: -
V: TRBV30
J: TRBJ2-2
CDR3: CAWTYRAAGGGYTGELFF
DNA: TGTGCCTGGACGTACAGGGCAGCGGGGGGAGGCTACACCGGGGAGCTGTTTTTT